These 3 T cell receptor beta chains originate from one sample sequenced in a study of blood T cell repertoires in COVID-19. TCRdb's table, derived via immunoSEQ multiplex PCR, lists solely in-frame clones and lacks some. The sample consists of about 150,000 clones, 76% of them appearing once. Sequenced: peripheral blood. These receptors came from a man aged 55 to 69 with acute or convalescent COVID-19.

This chain connects TRBV5-4 to TRBJ2-1; 8 positions agree with TRBD1. The V segment lost 4 bases and the J segment 9 bases; nucleotides outside the gene matches: 9. This CDR3 is 14 amino acids long. CDR1 and CDR2 from the germline V gene are SGHNT and YYREEE (reference sequence). The CDR3 DNA is TGTGCCAGCAGCGTGGACAGGGAGCGAGCTGAGCAGTTCTTC. It yields the protein CASSVDRERAEQFF. The full variable domain, rest sourced from reference TRBV5-4 and TRBJ2-1, is ETGVTQSPTHLIKTRGQQVTLRCSSQSGHNTVSWYQQALGQGPQFIFQYYREEENGRGNFPPRFSGLQFPNYSSELNVNALELDDSALYLCASSVDRERAEQFFGPGTRLTVL.

This chain uses TRBV28 with TRBJ2-4, with D maybe TRBD1 (7 bases). V lost 6 bases to trimming and J lost 3 bases, with 15 bases between them. The CDR3 totals 15 residues. CDR1 is MDHEN and CDR2 is SYDVKM in the germline V gene. The CDR3 DNA follows: TGTGCCAGCAGCCCAGTCCAGGGGGGCAAAAACATTCAGTACTTC. Translating gives CASSPVQGGKNIQYF.

The chain combines TRBV3-1 (or the pseudogene TRBV3-2) with TRBJ2-1; 8 bases fit TRBD1. J gave up 0 bases and V 4 bases, and 8 bases lay outside the gene matches. Germline V gene lookup returns CDR1 LGHDT and CDR2 YNNKEL (reference sequence). The CDR3 has 17 residues. Written as DNA, the CDR3 is TGTGCCAGCAGCCCTATCGACAGGGGACTCTCCTACAATGAGCAGTTCTTC. It translates to CASSPIDRGLSYNEQFF.